One and the same sample provided the 18 T cell receptor beta chains below, sequenced in a study of vaccination effects on CD4 cells after COVID-19. Before sequencing, viral peptide pools were used by the ViraFEST assay to expand antigen-specific CD4+ T cells. Isolating CD4+ T cells followed approximately 9 days of culture. SARS-CoV-2 infection was confirmed by PCR in the person between March and December 2020. The repertoire was sequenced with immunoSEQ multiplex PCR; TCRdb's copy has only in-frame clones and lacks some. The sample has 35,000 to 40,000 clones; about 78% are singletons. Their cognate antigens are unknown. The sequencing here drew on CD4+ T cells from PBMCs cultured with HCoV-NL63 spike peptides, taken before COVID-19 vaccination. The receptor source for this set is a human donor who had a prior SARS-CoV-2 infection.

The gene calls are TRBV24-1 and TRBJ1-6; D possibly corresponds to TRBD1 (5 bases). Germline V gene lookup returns CDR1 KGHDR and CDR2 SFDVKD. V was trimmed by 3 bases and J by 1 base, leaving 18 bases between them. CDR3 size: 19 residues. The CDR3, as DNA: TGTGCCACCAGTGATCACCGAACAGGCGTACAGTCCTATAATTCACCCCTCCACTTT. Protein: CATSDHRTGVQSYNSPLHF.

The genes are TRBV11-2 and TRBJ1-2; 8 nucleotides agree with TRBD1. Trimming took 1 base from V and 4 from J; bases not matched to a gene: 5. Germline values: CDR1 SGHAT, CDR2 FQNNGV. CDR3 length: 15 residues. CDR3: CASSLGGTGIYGYTF. As DNA, the CDR3 is TGTGCCAGCAGCTTAGGGGGGACAGGAATCTATGGCTACACCTTC.

The CDR3: CASSSQGTGGTEAFF. The CDR3 DNA sequence: TGTGCCAGCAGCTCGCAAGGGACAGGAGGAACTGAAGCTTTCTTT. The chain joins TRBV7-2 to TRBJ1-1; 8 bases are a match to TRBD1. CDR3 length equals 15 residues. Germline V CDR1 and CDR2: SGHTA, FQGNSA. The V segment lost 4 bases and the J segment 5 bases; nucleotides outside the gene matches: 9.

The rearrangement joins TRBV5-1 to TRBJ2-7; D is possibly TRBD1 or TRBD2 (5 bases each). CDR1 SGHRS and CDR2 YFSETQ come from the germline V gene. CDR3 size: 16 residues. Trimming cost V 0 bases and J 3 bases, with 16 bases left between them. CDR3 protein: CASSLGGPTLSYEQYF. The CDR3 DNA is TGCGCCAGCAGCTTGGGGGGACCTACTCTCAGCTACGAGCAGTACTTC.

The chain is built from TRBV19 and TRBJ2-1, with D perhaps TRBD2 (7 bases). V lost 0 bases and J 7 bases, leaving 22 bases between the germline ends. This CDR3 contains 18 residues. The germline CDR1 and CDR2 sequences are LNHDA and SQIVND (reference sequence). CDR3 sequence (DNA): TGTGCCAGTAGTATAGATTCCTTGCGGGGGCCCAAATTGAATGAGCAGTTCTTC. Translation: CASSIDSLRGPKLNEQFF.

This chain joins TRBV15 and TRBJ2-3; 7 nucleotides match TRBD1. The CDR3 loop spans 16 amino acids. Trimming cost V 0 bases and J 0 bases; bases outside gene matches: 3. The germline V gene has CDR1 LNHNV and CDR2 YYDKDF (reference sequence). In DNA, the CDR3 is TGTGCCACCAGCAGAGATGGGACAGCTAGCACAGATACGCAGTATTTT. This encodes CATSRDGTASTDTQYF.

The sample holds a few counts of this clone. This rearrangement joins TRBV5-1 to TRBJ1-4; D is uncertain. There are 13 residues in the CDR3. From germline, CDR1 is SGHRS and CDR2 YFSETQ. With 4 bases removed from V and 4 bases from J, the gap between germline ends came to 8 bases. This CDR3 reads CASSQELNEKLFF. CDR3 in DNA: TGCGCCAGCAGCCAGGAACTTAATGAAAAACTGTTTTTT.

The gene calls are TRBV13 and TRBJ1-2; 8 bases fit TRBD1. Germline trimming cut 2 bases from V and 5 bases from J; bases unmatched to any gene: 4. The CDR3 is 14 residues long. CDR1 and CDR2 (germline): PRHDT, FYEKMQ (reference sequence). The CDR3 reads CASSLYRGTYGYTF. CDR3 nucleotide sequence: TGTGCCAGCAGCTTATACAGGGGGACGTATGGCTACACCTTC.

This sequence joins TRBV10-3 and TRBJ1-1, with a weak D call TRBD1 (5 bases). Per germline, CDR1 ENHRY and CDR2 SYGVKD. The V gene lost 4 bases and the J gene lost 6 bases, with 12 bases spanning the gap. The CDR3 extends over 13 amino acids. Written as DNA, the CDR3 is TGTGCCATCAGTGGGGACGTAAATGCTGAAGCTTTCTTT. Residues: CAISGDVNAEAFF.

The gene calls are TRBV5-4 and TRBJ2-1; 7 nucleotides agree with TRBD1. V lost 4 bases and J lost 0; bases outside the gene matches: 7. Germline values: CDR1 SGHNT, CDR2 YYREEE (reference sequence). The CDR3 is 16 amino acids. The CDR3 reads CASSKGRDSSYNEQFF. CDR3 bases: TGTGCCAGCAGCAAGGGTCGGGACAGCTCCTACAATGAGCAGTTCTTC.

V gene TRBV7-2 combines with J gene TRBJ2-2, with TRBD2 identical over 15 bases. The germline V gene encodes CDR1 SGHTA and CDR2 FQGNSA. The CDR3 has 18 amino acids. The ends lost 4 bases at V and 1 base at J; junction bases unmatched: 4. This CDR3 reads CASSYKGLAGGNTGELFF. As DNA, the CDR3 is TGTGCCAGCAGCTATAAGGGACTAGCGGGGGGGAACACCGGGGAGCTGTTTTTT.

This clone was counted many times. The chain combines TRBV23-1 with TRBJ2-7; D is unclear. TRBV23-1 is designated an ORF whose function remains uncertain. The CDR3 is made up of 12 amino acids. CDR3 coding DNA: TGCGCTATCCTCCGGACCTCCTACGAGCAGTACTTC. Translated, it gives CAILRTSYEQYF.

The count of this clone is one. This sequence joins TRBV29-1 and TRBJ2-3; D might be TRBD2 (6 bases). The CDR3 runs 14 residues. V gave up 2 bases and J gave up 2 bases, with 11 bases separating them. Germline CDR1 and CDR2: SQVTM and ANQGSEA. The CDR3 spells CSVEKLANTDTQYF. CDR3 nucleotides: TGCAGCGTTGAAAAACTAGCAAACACAGATACGCAGTATTTT.

This clone has only a few counts. The V call is TRBV18, the J call TRBJ2-2; no clear D. The CDR3 is made up of 12 amino acids. CDR1 and CDR2 (germline): KGHSH, LQKENI. V shed 8 bases and J shed 4 bases, with 8 bases lying between them. The CDR3, as DNA: TGTGCCAGCCCACGGTCCACCGGGGAGCTGTTTTTT. It specifies CASPRSTGELFF.

This clone was observed a few times. In DNA form, the CDR3 reads TGTGCCAGCAGCAACCGGGACAGGCTCTACGAGCAGTACTTC. This translates into CASSNRDRLYEQYF. The V and J genes are TRBV5-5 and TRBJ2-7; 8 positions agree with TRBD1. The CDR3 is 14 amino acids. J gave up 3 bases and V 4 bases, and 6 bases lay outside the gene matches. Germline V lookup: CDR1 SGHKS, CDR2 YYEKEE (reference sequence).

The chain recombines TRBV11-2 with TRBJ2-2, with TRBD2 as a possible D gene (5 bases). This CDR3 is 16 amino acids long. V lost 1 base and J 6 bases, leaving 15 bases between the germline ends. Germline V gene lookup returns CDR1 SGHAT and CDR2 FQNNGV. DNA for the CDR3: TGTGCCAGCAGCTTAGGGATTAGAGGGTTGGCCGGGGAGCTGTTTTTT. As protein: CASSLGIRGLAGELFF.

V gene TRBV18 combines with J gene TRBJ2-1, with D uncertain. The CDR3 is 15 residues long. Germline V lookup: CDR1 KGHSH, CDR2 LQKENI. Trimming removed 4 bases from V and 6 bases from J, with 16 bases in between. CDR3: CASSLRTSWGNEQFF. CDR3 coding DNA: TGTGCCAGCTCACTAAGGACCTCTTGGGGCAATGAGCAGTTCTTC.

This clone was detected a few times. The V gene is TRBV7-6, the J gene TRBJ2-3; no clear D. V was pared by 2 bases and J by 1 base, with 7 bases between. Germline lookup yields CDR1 SGHVS and CDR2 FNYEAQ. The length of the CDR3 is 14 residues. The CDR3 nucleotides read TGTGCCAGCAGCTTATCGGGCCGCACAGATACGCAGTATTTT. Residues: CASSLSGRTDTQYF. Variable domain in full (rest from reference TRBV7-6 and TRBJ2-3): GAGVSQSPRYKVTKRGQDVALRCDPISGHVSLYWYRQALGQGPEFLTYFNYEAQQDKSGLPNDRFSAERPEGSISTLTIQRTEQRDSAMYRCASSLSGRTDTQYFGPGTRLTVL.